This T cell receptor beta chain was profiled in a study of PD-L1 blockade in urothelial cancer. Study in general: Blood drawn 3 weeks (second dose) and 6 weeks after treatment start was analyzed. Among blood samples, the median T cell count was around 140,000.

Points on this clone: Its specificity is unknown.

The method was immunoSEQ multiplex PCR; TCRdb's version includes in-frame clones alone and lacks a portion of them. The sample lists some 40,000 clones; about 90% were seen once. Whole-study findings and limits: At the 3-week point, tumor-associated blood clones expanded more in durable-benefit patients.

V shed 3 bases and J 6 bases; nucleotides not matched to a gene: 14. CDR3 size: 17 residues. Germline V gives CDR1 SGHDT, CDR2 YYEEEE. Time point specified: peripheral blood 6 weeks after treatment start. The rearrangement uses TRBV5-6 and TRBJ2-3; 9 positions agree with TRBD1. Sequenced here: PBMCs, sampled around atezolizumab (anti-PD-L1) treatment. This receptor was taken from a man between 65 and 80 years old with urothelial cancer. The CDR3 reads CASSSTVIGTGLDTQYF. CDR3 nucleotide sequence: TGTGCCAGCAGCTCGACCGTGATAGGGACAGGGCTCGATACGCAGTATTTT.